The 5 T cell receptor beta chains listed next were all sequenced from one sample in a study of T cells in Graves' hyperthyroidism and ophthalmopathy. Template material for amplifying TCR beta CDR3 regions consisted of RNA transcripts. The HTBI primer set was used in a first-round RT-PCR of the TCR CDR3. MiXCR, run by TCRdb on the multiplex PCR reads, gives a single entry per CDR3 protein. The data hold roughly 160,000 distinct CDR3 sequences, with 9.4% observed a single time. The sequencing sample was made of blood. Every receptor here comes from a woman under 30 with Graves' hyperthyroidism that later progressed to Graves' ophthalmopathy.

Worth noting for this clonotype: Possible read error: a much larger clone is one base away. The gene calls are TRBV30 and TRBJ2-1; possibly TRBD2 for D (5 bases). CDR3 length: 14 residues. Germline V gene lookup returns CDR1 GTSNPN and CDR2 SVGIG (reference sequence). As DNA, the CDR3 is TGTGCCCGGAGTGTATCAAGGGAGTACAATGAGCAGTTCTTC. Protein: CARSVSREYNEQFF.

This clonotype was recorded many times. The chain couples TRBV12-3 or TRBV12-4 to TRBJ2-1, with TRBD2 identical over 9 bases. The CDR3 is 16 residues long. V dropped 5 bases and J dropped 5; count of bases not matched to a gene: 10. This CDR3 is CASSDRTSGRNNEQFF. CDR3 sequence (DNA): TGTGCCAGCAGTGACCGAACTAGCGGGCGTAACAATGAGCAGTTCTTC.

V gene TRBV5-5 combines with J gene TRBJ1-6; D call uncertain. The CDR3 is 16 amino acids. Germline CDR1 and CDR2: SGHKS and YYEKEE (reference sequence). Trimming stripped 6 bases from V and 4 bases from J, with 17 bases between. CDR3 amino acids: CASTPMETAYNSPLHF. CDR3 coding DNA: TGTGCCAGCACTCCCATGGAGACCGCGTATAATTCACCCCTCCACTTT.

This clonotype was seen repeatedly, ten times or more. This chain connects TRBV10-3 to TRBJ2-1; D is unclear. Trimming stripped 5 bases from V and 0 bases from J, with 5 bases between. The CDR3 runs to 13 residues. Germline lookup yields CDR1 ENHRY and CDR2 SYGVKD. As DNA, the CDR3 is TGTGCCATCAGTAGCAACTCCTACAATGAGCAGTTCTTC. It specifies CAISSNSYNEQFF.

This clonotype was seen a handful of times. The chain combines TRBV13 with TRBJ1-6, with 7 bases identical to TRBD1. The CDR3 totals 17 residues. Germline V lookup: CDR1 PRHDT, CDR2 FYEKMQ (reference sequence). The junction had 10 bases not matched to a gene; V was cut back by 5 bases and J by 3 bases. In nucleotides, the CDR3 is TGTGCCAGCAGCCACCACAGGGGAAAAGGCTATAATTCACCCCTCCACTTT. Translation gives CASSHHRGKGYNSPLHF.